This TCR beta chain was captured in a study of shared clonotypes between healthy human individuals. Study summary: Aged between 18 and 49, the donors were a couple of women and three men.

Genomic DNA of each subset was evenly split across several immunoSEQ plates. TCRdb's copy holds only in-frame clones and misses some; the assay was immunoSEQ multiplex PCR. The sample has more than 2 million clones, around 95% seen once. Study-level points and caveats: Sampling covered blood only; tissue repertoires likely differ.

The CDR3 covers 16 residues. Germline-derived CDR1 and CDR2 are SEHNR and FQNEAQ (reference sequence). The ends were cut back, 5 bases at V and 0 bases at J, with 13 bases in the middle. CD8 cells classed as naive were CD45RO-negative and positively selected for CCR7, excluding terminally differentiated effector memory CD45RA+ cells. HIV-negative, healthy adults without recent acute infections or vaccinations were the donors. Points on this clone: Its target is not known.

The sequence came from a man between 18 and 35 years old in good health. Some clones in this sample may be carry-over from other donors' samples. Sequences were obtained from naive CD8+ T cells from PBMCs. The chain has TRBV7-9 and TRBJ2-2, with D uncertain. The CDR3 protein is CASSPGIGANTGELFF. The CDR3 nucleotides are TGTGCCAGCAGCCCAGGAATTGGCGCGAACACCGGGGAGCTGTTTTTT.